This TCR beta chain was sequenced for a study of T-cell reconstitution after alpha-beta-depleted transplantation in children. Study-wide findings and caveats: Several hundred rapidly expanded clones from non-depleted graft cells reportedly supplied alpha-beta T cells about two months post-transplant. Several patients had high TCRbeta diversity at day 60; it came from surviving recipient T cells and thymic progenitors. T-cell counts and diversity at one year post-transplant came mainly from newly produced T cells.

Concerning this clonotype itself: The antigen is not known.

This CDR3 comprises 13 residues. Trimming left V 4 bases short and J 7 bases short, with 12 bases between. Germline values: CDR1 ENHRY, CDR2 SYGVKD. Preparation of the TCRbeta library used unique molecular identifiers. One entry per CDR3 protein results from TCRdb running MiXCR on the PCR reads. The sample holds around 500,000 distinct CDR3 sequences; about 21% are singletons and the top ten take over 12%. The rearrangement joins TRBV10-3 to TRBJ2-3, with D possibly TRBD1 on 6 matching bases. The TCR originated in a boy less than two years old who had a stem cell transplant for acute myeloid leukemia, so the T cells may come from the graft donor. Material: PBMCs, mostly from graft donor cells, obtained 360 days after TCRalphabeta/CD19-depleted stem cell transplant. The CDR3 protein is CAISGQVGYTQYF. CDR3 nucleotide sequence: TGTGCCATCAGTGGACAGGTCGGCTATACGCAGTATTTT.